One and the same sample provided the 29 T cell receptor beta chains below, sequenced in a study of human T cells and chemical hapten exposure. In TCRdb, the RACE reads were re-called with MiXCR into one record per CDR3 protein. Here the sample spans fewer than 85,000 distinct CDR3 sequences, 10% to 13% being singletons. The time point denotes: patch test 2, 6 weeks after DPC sensitization. Described treatment: therapeutic diphenylcyclopropenone sensitization with weekly scalp DPC. The sample consisted of whole blood, taken in connection with sensitization to the hapten diphenylcyclopropenone (DPC). The receptors here all came from a woman aged 25 to 39 with alopecia areata. Some clones in this sample may be carry-over from other donors' samples.

The chain links TRBV4-3 to TRBJ2-1; 8 bases align to TRBD2. The junction had 6 bases not matched to a gene; V was cut back by 0 bases and J by 2 bases. This CDR3 spans 17 amino acids. Per the germline V gene, CDR1 is LGHNA and CDR2 is YSLEER. Here the CDR3 reads CASSQDLIAGTYNEQFF. The CDR3 nucleotides are TGCGCCAGCAGCCAAGATCTAATAGCGGGGACCTACAATGAGCAGTTCTTC.

For the CDR3, the DNA is TGTGCCAGCAGTTCAGGGTCGGGGCCCGGCTACACCTTC. This encodes CASSSGSGPGYTF. V and J are TRBV28 and TRBJ1-2; perhaps TRBD1 as D (5 bases). The length of the CDR3 is 13 residues. V was cut by 4 bases and J by 8 bases, with 14 bases left in between. From germline, CDR1 is MDHEN and CDR2 SYDVKM.

As regards this clonotype: A much larger clone differs by one base, so this may be a read error. This rearrangement joins TRBV7-2 to TRBJ1-4, with TRBD1 as a possible D gene (5 bases). Germline lookup yields CDR1 SGHTA and CDR2 FQGNSA. The CDR3 length is 15 residues. The germline V and J ends were trimmed by 9 bases and 0 bases, with 14 bases remaining between them. DNA for the CDR3: TGTGCCAGAGGAAGACAGTTAGCAACTAATGAAAAACTGTTTTTT. Encoded protein: CARGRQLATNEKLFF.

The chain joins TRBV29-1 to TRBJ2-7; unclear D gene. CDR1 SQVTM and CDR2 ANQGSEA come from the germline V gene. The CDR3 has 10 residues. The V end lost 2 bases, the J end lost 6 bases, and 5 bases lay between the germline ends. As DNA, the CDR3 is TGCAGCGTTGAAACTGGCGAGCAGTACTTC. Translated: CSVETGEQYF.

The chain joins TRBV4-3 to TRBJ1-2; no definite D call. Trimming removed 0 bases from V and 0 bases from J, with 11 bases in between. In germline, CDR1 is LGHNA, CDR2 YSLEER. The CDR3 is 16 amino acids. DNA for the CDR3: TGCGCCAGCAGCCAAGATCACACAGCCTCTAACTATGGCTACACCTTC. Translating gives CASSQDHTASNYGYTF.

This clonotype was counted many times. This chain connects TRBV29-1 to TRBJ1-2; TRBD1 is a possible D gene (6 bases). Germline CDR1 reads SQVTM; CDR2 reads ANQGSEA. The ends were cut back, 4 bases at V and 1 base at J, with 19 bases in the middle. This CDR3 has 16 amino acids. CDR3 coding DNA: TGCAGCGTTGTAGGAGGCACAGGGACATTTAACTATGGCTACACCTTC. Its translation is CSVVGGTGTFNYGYTF.

The chain recombines TRBV12-3 or TRBV12-4 with TRBJ2-1, with D unresolved. This CDR3 spans 12 amino acids. V was cut by 4 bases and J by 9 bases, with 10 bases left in between. The CDR3 nucleotides read TGTGCCAGCAGTTCTCGGGCGAGTGAGCAGTTCTTC. It yields the protein CASSSRASEQFF.

The chain recombines TRBV20-1 with TRBJ1-6; TRBD1 matches 8 bases. This CDR3 contains 14 residues. CDR1 is DFQATT, CDR2 SNEGSKA, per germline (reference sequence). V lost 6 bases, J lost 6 bases, and 7 bases stayed unmatched. The CDR3 DNA reads TGCAGTGCCGCCACCGGACAGGGTAATTCACCCCTCCACTTT. It translates to CSAATGQGNSPLHF.

This clonotype came up many times. The J gene is TRBJ2-3, the V gene TRBV12-5; TRBD2 aligns across 10 bases. The CDR3 is 19 amino acids. Trimming cost V 3 bases and J 2 bases; bases outside gene matches: 14. Germline V lookup: CDR1 LGHNT, CDR2 FRNRAP. This CDR3 reads CASGFTLTRTSGDTDTQYF. Here the CDR3 DNA reads TGTGCTAGTGGTTTCACATTGACCCGGACTAGCGGAGACACAGATACGCAGTATTTT.

This chain joins TRBV19 and TRBJ2-6; 7 bases fit TRBD2. The germline gives CDR1 LNHDA, CDR2 SQIVND (reference sequence). Germline trimming cut 5 bases from V and 4 bases from J; bases unmatched to any gene: 2. The CDR3 has 14 residues. CDR3 nucleotide sequence: TGTGCCAGTAGTGCGGGGGAAGGGGCCAACGTCCTGACTTTC. It specifies CASSAGEGANVLTF. The whole variable domain, filled in from reference TRBV19 and TRBJ2-6, reads DGGITQSPKYLFRKEGQNVTLSCEQNLNHDAMYWYRQDPGQGLRLIYYSQIVNDFQKGDIAEGYSVSREKKESFPLTVTSAQKNPTAFYLCASSAGEGANVLTFGAGSRLTVL.

Many counts were recorded for this clonotype. This chain uses TRBV4-1 with TRBJ2-7, with D hard to call. This CDR3 is 16 amino acids long. Deletions cut 0 bases from V and 2 bases from J, with 14 bases between. Germline lookup yields CDR1 MGHRA and CDR2 YSYEKL. The CDR3 bases are TGCGCCAGCAGCCAAGAAGGCTCAGGTTTGACCTACGAGCAGTACTTC. Translation gives CASSQEGSGLTYEQYF.

In its sample, this clonotype was seen many times. The chain couples TRBV5-1 to TRBJ2-1; 8 bases match TRBD2. Germline-derived CDR1 and CDR2 are SGHRS and YFSETQ. The length of the CDR3 is 14 residues. Trimming took 5 bases from V and 4 from J; bases not matched to a gene: 5. CDR3 in amino acids: CASSPQREYNEQFF. The CDR3 DNA reads as TGCGCCAGCAGTCCGCAGCGGGAGTACAATGAGCAGTTCTTC.

The chain uses TRBV29-1 and TRBJ1-1; no clear D gene. V was cut by 4 bases and J by 1 base, with 4 bases left in between. Germline V lookup: CDR1 SQVTM, CDR2 ANQGSEA. The CDR3 contains 11 residues. DNA of the CDR3: TGCAGCGTTGTGGGGAACACTGAAGCTTTCTTT. The encoded protein is CSVVGNTEAFF.

J is TRBJ1-2 and V is TRBV19, with D maybe TRBD1 (6 bases). The CDR3 sequence is 15 residues long. Per germline, CDR1 LNHDA and CDR2 SQIVND (reference sequence). Trimming shortened V by 5 bases and J by 0 bases, and 13 bases separated the two germline ends. CDR3 bases: TGTGCCAGTAGTGGCAGGGGATCCTCTAACTATGGCTACACCTTC. Its translation: CASSGRGSSNYGYTF.

Many counts were recorded for this clonotype. The rearrangement uses TRBV5-4 and TRBJ2-5; 14 bases match TRBD2. V lost 5 bases, J lost 5 bases, and 8 bases stayed unmatched. The germline V gene has CDR1 SGHNT and CDR2 YYREEE (reference sequence). The CDR3 sequence is 16 residues long. The CDR3: CASSPGTSGSFETQYF. CDR3 bases: TGTGCCAGCAGTCCGGGGACTAGCGGGAGTTTTGAGACCCAGTACTTC.

This chain joins TRBV6-5 and TRBJ2-7; TRBD1 matches 8 bases. Trimming cost V 6 bases and J 6 bases; bases outside gene matches: 10. CDR1 is MNHEY, CDR2 SVGAGI, per germline. The CDR3 runs 14 residues. CDR3 sequence (DNA): TGTGCCAGCAGGGAGGACAGGGCTTTGGGCGAGCAGTACTTC. The encoded protein is CASREDRALGEQYF.

The table lists this clonotype with many counts. The rearrangement links TRBV5-1 to TRBJ2-1; 12 bases are a match to TRBD2. Germline V gene data show CDR1 as SGHRS and CDR2 as YFSETQ. CDR3 length: 18 residues. Trimming at V came to 0 bases and at J to 7 bases, leaving 11 bases not matched to a gene. CDR3 sequence: CASSLEGLAGRPRNEQFF. The CDR3 coding sequence is TGCGCCAGCAGCTTGGAAGGACTAGCGGGAAGGCCCAGGAATGAGCAGTTCTTC.

This clonotype was recorded at least ten times. V and J are TRBV28 and TRBJ1-2; D is unresolved. Looked up from germline, CDR1 is MDHEN and CDR2 is SYDVKM. The V gene lost 3 bases and the J gene lost 3 bases, with 8 bases spanning the gap. This CDR3 is 13 amino acids long. Here the CDR3 reads CASSLLRDYGYTF. In DNA form, the CDR3 reads TGTGCCAGCAGTTTGCTCCGGGACTATGGCTACACCTTC.

This clonotype was found many times. This chain connects TRBV7-9 to TRBJ2-1, with unresolved D. V was cut by 5 bases and J by 0 bases, with 8 bases left in between. CDR1 and CDR2 (germline): SEHNR, FQNEAQ (reference sequence). The CDR3 length is 14 residues. The CDR3 sequence: CASSSTSSYNEQFF. DNA of the CDR3: TGTGCCAGCAGCAGTACAAGCTCCTACAATGAGCAGTTCTTC.

This clonotype has only a few counts. The chain carries TRBV28 and TRBJ2-7; D not resolved. The V gene lost 8 bases and the J gene lost 1 base, with 9 bases spanning the gap. Germline loops: CDR1 MDHEN, CDR2 SYDVKM. The CDR3 runs to 12 residues. The CDR3 DNA is TGTGCCAGCCACAGCTTTTCCTACGAGCAGTACTTC. Amino acid sequence: CASHSFSYEQYF.

This clonotype appeared many times. The rearrangement uses TRBV29-1 and TRBJ2-3; TRBD2 might be the D (5 bases). With 7 bases removed from V and 13 bases from J, the gap between germline ends came to 12 bases. This CDR3 has 9 amino acids. The germline gives CDR1 SQVTM, CDR2 ANQGSEA. This CDR3 reads CSEPAEEYF. The DNA of the CDR3 is TGCAGCGAGCCAGCGGAGGAGTATTTT.

This clonotype was observed many times. The chain joins TRBV7-9 to TRBJ1-6; 9 nucleotides agree with TRBD1. The CDR3 has 14 amino acids. From germline, CDR1 is SEHNR and CDR2 FQNEAQ (reference sequence). After removal of 6 bases from V and 9 bases from J, the junction contained 6 bases not matched to a gene. The DNA for the CDR3 is TGTGCCAGCAGTAACGGACAGGGGCCTTCACCCCTCCACTTT. This sequence encodes CASSNGQGPSPLHF. Full variable domain (missing parts from reference TRBV7-9 and TRBJ1-6): DTGVSQNPRHKITKRGQNVTFRCDPISEHNRLYWYRQTLGQGPEFLTYFQNEAQLEKSRLLSDRFSAERPKGSFSTLEIQRTEQGDSAMYLCASSNGQGPSPLHFGNGTRLTVT.

This clonotype was observed a handful of times. V is TRBV7-9 and J is TRBJ1-6; tentatively, D is TRBD1 (5 bases). This CDR3 has 15 residues. Trimming shortened V by 2 bases and J by 8 bases, and 13 bases separated the two germline ends. The V gene's germline CDR1 is SEHNR and CDR2 FQNEAQ (reference sequence). The CDR3 DNA follows: TGTGCCAGCAGCTTAAACGGGGGAGGCGATTCACCCCTCCACTTT. Translation: CASSLNGGGDSPLHF.

This clonotype was seen a handful of times. The rearrangement links TRBV2 to TRBJ1-6; D is undetermined. This CDR3 is 12 amino acids long. V was trimmed by 4 bases and J by 7 bases, leaving 5 bases between them. Germline CDR1 SNHLY, CDR2 FYNNEI. The CDR3 DNA sequence: TGTGCCAGCAGTGGGTGGAATTCACCCCTCCACTTT. Its translation: CASSGWNSPLHF.

The sample holds many counts of this clonotype. The CDR3 bases are TGTGCCTGGAACAGGGGAGGGAACACTGAAGCTTTCTTT. Encoded protein: CAWNRGGNTEAFF. V and J are TRBV30 and TRBJ1-1; 7 bases agree with TRBD1. V lost 4 bases and J lost 1; bases outside the gene matches: 3. Germline-derived CDR1 and CDR2 are GTSNPN and SVGIG (reference sequence). The CDR3 length is 13 residues.

V usage is TRBV2 and J usage is TRBJ2-2; D may be TRBD1 (6 bases). V lost 8 bases and J lost 5, with 15 bases in between. This CDR3 region has 14 residues. CDR1 is SNHLY and CDR2 is FYNNEI in the germline V gene. This CDR3 is CASEGTGPTGELFF. The CDR3 region has the DNA TGTGCCAGCGAAGGTACAGGGCCAACCGGGGAGCTGTTTTTT.

As to this clonotype: An end of the junction differs from the germline gene, which may be a read error. This sequence joins TRBV7-9 and TRBJ2-4; 12 bases line up with TRBD1. The CDR3 consists of 15 residues. Per germline, CDR1 SEHNR and CDR2 FQNEAQ (reference sequence). CDR3 sequence reads: CAGSPAGTGGNIQYF. The CDR3 DNA sequence: TGTGCCGGCAGCCCAGCAGGGACAGGGGGCAACATTCAGTACTTC.

This clonotype was recorded at least ten times. The germline gene is not matched at one end of the junction; a read error may be the cause. The CDR3 DNA reads as TGTGCCAGCAGTTTAGGTTTTGGCGCAGATACGCAGTATTTT. Residues: CASSLGFGADTQYF. The rearrangement links TRBV7-2 to TRBJ2-3; no definite D call. The germline CDR1 and CDR2 sequences are SGHTA and FQGNSA. The CDR3 extends over 14 amino acids.

The chain carries TRBV10-3 and TRBJ2-7, with 10 bases that match TRBD2. V gave up 5 bases and J gave up 2 bases; unmatched junction bases: 6. The germline gives CDR1 ENHRY, CDR2 SYGVKD. The CDR3 contains 15 residues. CDR3 nucleotides: TGTGCCATCAGTCCCTGGAGCGGGGGGGCCTACGAGCAGTACTTC. Amino acids: CAISPWSGGAYEQYF.